This T cell receptor beta chain was recovered during a study of T cells in Graves' hyperthyroidism and ophthalmopathy. Study-level points and caveats: Progression to ophthalmopathy was predicted a median of about six months early.

Amplified TCR beta CDR3 regions came from RNA transcripts. Primed by the HTBI set, a first-round RT-PCR was run on the TCR CDR3. TCRdb re-called the multiplex PCR reads with MiXCR, one entry per CDR3 protein. The sample lists about half a million distinct CDR3 sequences; 20% to 25% were seen once. Exclusion criteria comprised uncontrolled infection, other autoimmune disease, pregnancy or lactation. Out of more than 8 ml of fresh peripheral blood came the PBMCs. Details on this clonotype: Its specificity is not known.

Sequenced input: blood. This receptor was obtained from a woman in her 70s with Graves' ophthalmopathy.

CDR3 coding DNA: TGTGCCACCAGCAGAGAGACAGGGCTTAACTATGGCTACACCTTC. Amino acids: CATSRETGLNYGYTF. The chain is built from TRBV15 and TRBJ1-2, with TRBD1 matching 7 bases. Germline lookup yields CDR1 LNHNV and CDR2 YYDKDF (reference sequence). V lost 0 bases to trimming and J lost 1 base; unmatched junction nucleotides: 2. The CDR3 loop spans 15 amino acids.